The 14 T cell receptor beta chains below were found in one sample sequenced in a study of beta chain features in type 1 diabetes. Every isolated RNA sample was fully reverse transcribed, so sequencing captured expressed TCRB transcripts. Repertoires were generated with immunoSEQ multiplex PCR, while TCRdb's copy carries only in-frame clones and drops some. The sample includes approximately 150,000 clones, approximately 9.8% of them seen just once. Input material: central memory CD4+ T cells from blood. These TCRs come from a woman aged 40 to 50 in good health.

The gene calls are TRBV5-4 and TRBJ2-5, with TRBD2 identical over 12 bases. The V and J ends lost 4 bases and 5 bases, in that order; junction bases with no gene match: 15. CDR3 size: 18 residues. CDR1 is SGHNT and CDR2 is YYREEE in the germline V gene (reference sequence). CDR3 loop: CASSPTSGGARGRETQYF. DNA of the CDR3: TGTGCCAGCAGCCCGACTAGCGGGGGAGCCAGGGGTAGGGAGACCCAGTACTTC.

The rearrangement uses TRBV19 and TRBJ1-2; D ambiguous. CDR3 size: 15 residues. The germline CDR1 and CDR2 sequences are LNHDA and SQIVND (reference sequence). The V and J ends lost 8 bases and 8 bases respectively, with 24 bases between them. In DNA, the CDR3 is TGTGCCAGTTGCGCAGCGGGGTCCGCTTATGGCGGCTACACCTTC. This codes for CASCAAGSAYGGYTF.

In DNA form, the CDR3 reads TGTGCCAGCTCACCCGGGTTAATCGGCCAGCCCGAAGCTTTCTTT. Amino acid sequence: CASSPGLIGQPEAFF. The rearrangement uses TRBV18 and TRBJ1-1; D is unresolved. From germline, CDR1 is KGHSH and CDR2 LQKENI. The CDR3 covers 15 residues. Trimming took off 3 bases at V and 8 bases at J, with 19 bases between the two ends.

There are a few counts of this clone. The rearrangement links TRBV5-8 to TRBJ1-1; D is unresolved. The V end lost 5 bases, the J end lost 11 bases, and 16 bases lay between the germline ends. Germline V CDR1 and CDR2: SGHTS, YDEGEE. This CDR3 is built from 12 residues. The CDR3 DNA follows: TGTGCCAGCAGAACGGGAGCTCCTCTTGCTTTCTTT. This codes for CASRTGAPLAFF.

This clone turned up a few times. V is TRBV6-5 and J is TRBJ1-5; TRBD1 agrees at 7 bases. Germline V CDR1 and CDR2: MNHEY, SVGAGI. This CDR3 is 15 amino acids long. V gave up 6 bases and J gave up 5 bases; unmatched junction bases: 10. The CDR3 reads CASRAGQEWHQPQHF. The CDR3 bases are TGTGCCAGCAGAGCCGGACAGGAATGGCATCAGCCCCAGCATTTT.

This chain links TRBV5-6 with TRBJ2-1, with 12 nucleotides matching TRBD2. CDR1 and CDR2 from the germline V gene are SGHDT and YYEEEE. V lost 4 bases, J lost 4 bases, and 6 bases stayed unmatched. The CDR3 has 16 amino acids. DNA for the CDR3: TGTGCCAGCAGCCGTGGACTAGCGGGACTGTACAATGAGCAGTTCTTC. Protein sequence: CASSRGLAGLYNEQFF. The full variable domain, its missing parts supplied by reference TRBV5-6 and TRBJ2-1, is DAGVTQSPTHLIKTRGQQVTLRCSPKSGHDTVSWYQQALGQGPQFIFQYYEEEERQRGNFPDRFSGHQFPNYSSELNVNALLLGDSALYLCASSRGLAGLYNEQFFGPGTRLTVL.

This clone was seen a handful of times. The CDR3 DNA follows: TGTGCCAGCAGCCCAGGGGGCTACTCCTACAATGAGCAGTTCTTC. Translation gives CASSPGGYSYNEQFF. The chain is built from TRBV7-9 and TRBJ2-1; the match to TRBD1 covers 8 bases. V gave up 5 bases and J gave up 0 bases; unmatched junction bases: 3. Germline values: CDR1 SEHNR, CDR2 FQNEAQ (reference sequence). This CDR3 comprises 15 residues.

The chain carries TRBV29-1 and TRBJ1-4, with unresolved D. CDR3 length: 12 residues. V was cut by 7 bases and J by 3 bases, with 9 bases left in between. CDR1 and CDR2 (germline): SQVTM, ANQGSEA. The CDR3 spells CSGGSSNEKLFF. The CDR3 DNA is TGCAGCGGCGGGTCATCTAATGAAAAACTGTTTTTT.

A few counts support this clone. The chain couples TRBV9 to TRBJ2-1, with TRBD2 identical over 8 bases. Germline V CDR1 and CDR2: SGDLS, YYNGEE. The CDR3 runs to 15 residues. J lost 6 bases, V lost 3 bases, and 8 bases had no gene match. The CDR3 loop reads CASSGPGGPSNEQFF. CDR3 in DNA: TGTGCCAGCAGCGGACCGGGGGGGCCCTCCAATGAGCAGTTCTTC.

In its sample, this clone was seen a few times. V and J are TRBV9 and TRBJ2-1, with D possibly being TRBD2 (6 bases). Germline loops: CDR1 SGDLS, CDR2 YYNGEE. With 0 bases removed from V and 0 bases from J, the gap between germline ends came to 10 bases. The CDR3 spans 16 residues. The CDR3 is CASSVVGGPSYNEQFF. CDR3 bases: TGTGCCAGCAGCGTAGTGGGGGGACCCTCCTACAATGAGCAGTTCTTC.

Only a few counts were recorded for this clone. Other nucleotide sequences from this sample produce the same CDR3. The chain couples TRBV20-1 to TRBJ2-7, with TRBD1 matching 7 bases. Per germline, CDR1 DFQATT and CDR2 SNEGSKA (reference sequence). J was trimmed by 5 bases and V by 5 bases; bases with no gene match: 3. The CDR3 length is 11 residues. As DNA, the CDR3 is TGCAGTGCTGCTCAGGGGGACGAGCAGTACTTC. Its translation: CSAAQGDEQYF.

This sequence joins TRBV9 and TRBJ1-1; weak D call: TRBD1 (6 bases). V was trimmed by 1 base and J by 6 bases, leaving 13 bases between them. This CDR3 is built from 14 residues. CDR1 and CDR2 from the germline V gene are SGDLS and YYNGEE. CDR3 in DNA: TGTGCCAGCAGCGTAAGCAGGGGAAGGGCTGAAGCTTTCTTT. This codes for CASSVSRGRAEAFF. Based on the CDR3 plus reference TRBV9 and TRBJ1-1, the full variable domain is DSGVTQTPKHLITATGQRVTLRCSPRSGDLSVYWYQQSLDQGLQFLIQYYNGEERAKGNILERFSAQQFPDLHSELNLSSLELGDSALYFCASSVSRGRAEAFFGQGTRLTVV.

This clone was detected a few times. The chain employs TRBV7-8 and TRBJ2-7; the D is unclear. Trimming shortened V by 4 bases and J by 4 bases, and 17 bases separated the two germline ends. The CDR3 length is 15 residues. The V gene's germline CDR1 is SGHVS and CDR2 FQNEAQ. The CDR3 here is CASSSLAGTTYEQYF. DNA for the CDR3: TGTGCCAGCAGCTCCTTGGCAGGCACCACATACGAGCAGTACTTC.

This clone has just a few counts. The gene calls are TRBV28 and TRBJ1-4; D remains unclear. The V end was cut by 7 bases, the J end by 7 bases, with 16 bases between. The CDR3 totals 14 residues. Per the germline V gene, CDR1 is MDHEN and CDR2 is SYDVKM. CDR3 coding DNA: TGTGCCAGCAACCGACGGGTTGATGGTGAAAAACTGTTTTTT. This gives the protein CASNRRVDGEKLFF.